The clone carrying this T cell receptor beta chain was seen once. Its specificity is not known. Regulatory T cells were sorted from thawed PBMCs rested overnight at 37°C with around 200 IU/ml IL-2. This CDR3 comprises 13 residues. This sample was included in a study of Tregs in tolerant kidney transplant recipients. Regarding the study as a whole: Tolerant patients' donor-specific Tregs expanded beyond overall Tregs, suggesting antigen-driven growth.

Profiled with immunoSEQ multiplex PCR; TCRdb holds only in-frame clones, not every one. Seen here are some 64,000 clones, 98% observed once, and the top ten hold around 0.34%. The input for sequencing was Tregs from blood, taken before the transplant. This chain joins TRBV21-1 and TRBJ1-2; TRBD1 was called by the table and not checked on the DNA. TRBV21-1 is a pseudogene locus. The clonotype comes from a human donor who received a combined kidney and bone marrow transplant. This CDR3 is CASTRDRNYGYTF. The CDR3 region has the DNA TGTGCCAGCACAAGGGACAGGAACTATGGCTACACCTTC.